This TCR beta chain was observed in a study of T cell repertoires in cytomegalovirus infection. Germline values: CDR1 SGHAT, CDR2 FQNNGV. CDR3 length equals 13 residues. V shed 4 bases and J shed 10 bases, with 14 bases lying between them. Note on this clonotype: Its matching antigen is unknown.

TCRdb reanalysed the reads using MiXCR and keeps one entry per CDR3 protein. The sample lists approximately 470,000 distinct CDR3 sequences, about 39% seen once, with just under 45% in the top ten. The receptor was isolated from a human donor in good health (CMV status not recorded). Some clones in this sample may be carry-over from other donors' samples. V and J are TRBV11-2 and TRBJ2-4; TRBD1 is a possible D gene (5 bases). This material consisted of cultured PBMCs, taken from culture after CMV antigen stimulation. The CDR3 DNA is TGTGCCAGCAGCTCGGGTCAGGGTGCGATTCAGTACTTC. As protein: CASSSGQGAIQYF.